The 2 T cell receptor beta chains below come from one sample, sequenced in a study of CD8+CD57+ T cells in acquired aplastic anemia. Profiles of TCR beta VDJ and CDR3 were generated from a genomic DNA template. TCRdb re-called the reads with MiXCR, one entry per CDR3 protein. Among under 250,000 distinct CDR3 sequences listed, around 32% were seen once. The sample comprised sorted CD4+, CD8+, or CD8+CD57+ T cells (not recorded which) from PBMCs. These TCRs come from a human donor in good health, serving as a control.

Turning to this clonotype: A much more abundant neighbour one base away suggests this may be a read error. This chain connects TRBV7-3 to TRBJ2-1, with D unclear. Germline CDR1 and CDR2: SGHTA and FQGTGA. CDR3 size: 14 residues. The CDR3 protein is CARSLTPTINEQFF. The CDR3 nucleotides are TGTGCCCGCAGCTTAACGCCCACCATCAATGAGCAGTTCTTC. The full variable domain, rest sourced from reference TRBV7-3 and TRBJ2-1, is GAGVSQTPSNKVTEKGKYVELRCDPISGHTALYWYRQSLGQGPEFLIYFQGTGAADDSGLPNDRFFAVRPEGSVSTLKIQRTERGDSAVYLCARSLTPTINEQFFGPGTRLTVL.

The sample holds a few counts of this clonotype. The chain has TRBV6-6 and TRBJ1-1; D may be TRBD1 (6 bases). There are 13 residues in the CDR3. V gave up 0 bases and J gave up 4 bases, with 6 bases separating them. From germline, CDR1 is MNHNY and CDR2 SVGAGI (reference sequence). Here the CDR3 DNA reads TGTGCCAGCAGTTACTCAGGGGGCACTGAAGCTTTCTTT. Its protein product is CASSYSGGTEAFF.